A selection of T cell receptor beta chains follows, all from one sample in a study of vaccination and CD4 T cells after COVID-19. The antigens of these receptors remain unknown. One entry per CDR3 protein, called by TCRdb with MiXCR from the PCR reads. The data contain roughly 20,000 distinct CDR3 sequences, about 40% of them singletons. Sequenced material: CD4+ T cells from blood, cultured in vitro, taken before SARS-CoV-2 vaccination. All receptors derive from a human donor who had recovered from COVID-19. Each CDR3 is given with its conserved first and last residue. Each record gives: V gene, J gene, D gene, CDR3 length, clone size, CDR3 protein, CDR3 DNA. D genes are given only for firm matches. The listing skips clone size in some rows; elsewhere it reads once, few, many or a size class.

TRBV28,TRBJ1-1,TRBD1,13,NA,CASSSGQGALAFF,TGTGCCAGCAGCTCCGGACAGGGGGCTTTAGCTTTCTTT
TRBV7-2,TRBJ2-2,TRBD2,16,few,CASRKERGENTGELFF,TGTGCCAGCAGGAAGGAACGGGGGGAGAACACCGGGGAGCTGTTTTTT
TRBV18,TRBJ1-2,NA,15,NA,CASSPRGSGNYGYTF,TGTGCCAGCTCACCCCGGGGGTCGGGGAACTATGGCTACACCTTC
TRBV20-1,TRBJ2-1,NA,12,few,CSAKDTYNEQFF,TGCAGTGCAAAGGACACCTACAATGAGCAGTTCTTC
TRBV6-2/TRBV6-3,TRBJ2-3,NA,12,few,CASRALTDTQYF,TGTGCCAGCAGGGCACTCACAGATACGCAGTATTTT
TRBV27,TRBJ1-4,NA,13,NA,CASSLRGGEKLFF,TGTGCCAGCAGTTTACGGGGGGGTGAAAAACTGTTTTTT
TRBV19,TRBJ1-2,NA,12,NA,CARMKERSGYTF,TGTGCCAGAATGAAGGAGAGGAGTGGCTACACCTTC
TRBV15,TRBJ2-7,NA,13,few,CATSRDSLGLSNF,TGTGCCACCAGCAGAGATTCCCTTGGGCTCTCAAACTTC
TRBV7-8,TRBJ1-1,TRBD1,19,NA,CASSLAKQGASVGSTEAFF,TGTGCCAGCAGCTTAGCGAAGCAGGGGGCGAGCGTGGGGAGCACTGAAGCTTTCTTT
TRBV27,TRBJ2-7,NA,16,NA,CASSLKGTVETYEQYF,TGTGCCAGCAGCCTTAAGGGGACGGTGGAGACCTACGAGCAGTACTTC
TRBV20-1,TRBJ1-1,NA,12,few,CSARYGNTEAFF,TGCAGTGCTAGATACGGGAACACTGAAGCTTTCTTT